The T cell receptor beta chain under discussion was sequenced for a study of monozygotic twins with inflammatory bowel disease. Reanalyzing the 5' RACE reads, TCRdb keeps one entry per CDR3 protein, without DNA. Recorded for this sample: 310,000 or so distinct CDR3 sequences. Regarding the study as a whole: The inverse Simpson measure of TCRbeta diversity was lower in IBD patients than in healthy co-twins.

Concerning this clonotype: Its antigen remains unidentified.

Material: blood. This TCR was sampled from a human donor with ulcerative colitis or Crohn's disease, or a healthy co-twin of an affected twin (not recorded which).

The CDR3 sequence is CASGGTDTQYF. J is TRBJ2-3 and V is TRBV7-9. This CDR3 has 11 residues. CDR1 SEHNR and CDR2 FQNEAQ come from the germline V gene (reference sequence).